This T cell receptor beta chain comes out of a study of beta chain features in type 1 diabetes. Study-level background: All samples together contributed some 100,000,000 sorted cells for examination. Study conclusions and caveats: It was possible that PCR favored shorter templates, equally so in patients and controls.

A heparinised blood draw that averaged about 120 mL was obtained once from each donor. Sequenced material consisted of expressed TCRB transcripts (all of the isolated RNA was reverse transcribed). Some clones are missing from TCRdb's copy, which holds only in-frame ones; the method was immunoSEQ multiplex PCR. The table lists 130,000 to 150,000 clones, 6.9% of them singletons, with approximately 1.4% in the top ten. This clone appeared a few times. The antigen is undetermined. What was sequenced was central memory CD4+ T cells from blood. The sequence came from a woman younger than 45 in good health.

CDR3 nucleotide sequence: TGCGCCAGGCACCCTACCTACGAGCAGTACTTC. It encodes CARHPTYEQYF. The chain couples TRBV23-1 to TRBJ2-7; D is unclear. TRBV23-1 has ORF status, its function being uncertain. The CDR3 covers 11 residues. Trimming took 9 bases from V and 2 from J, leaving 8 bases between them.